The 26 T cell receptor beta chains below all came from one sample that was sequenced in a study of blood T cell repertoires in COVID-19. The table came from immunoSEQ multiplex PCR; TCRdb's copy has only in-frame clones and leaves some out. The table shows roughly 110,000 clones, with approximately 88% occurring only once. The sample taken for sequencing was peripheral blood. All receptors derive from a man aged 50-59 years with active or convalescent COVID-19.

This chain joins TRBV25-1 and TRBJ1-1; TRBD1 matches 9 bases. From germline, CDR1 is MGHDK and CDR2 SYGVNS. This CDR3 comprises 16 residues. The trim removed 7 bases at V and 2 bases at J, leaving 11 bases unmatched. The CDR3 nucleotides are TGTGCCAGCAAAAATTCGGGACAGGGATTAAACACTGAAGCTTTCTTT. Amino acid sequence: CASKNSGQGLNTEAFF. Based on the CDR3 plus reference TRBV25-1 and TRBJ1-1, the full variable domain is EADIYQTPRYLVIGTGKKITLECSQTMGHDKMYWYQQDPGMELHLIHYSYGVNSTEKGDLSSESTVSRIRTEHFPLTLESARPSHTSQYLCASKNSGQGLNTEAFFGQGTRLTVV.

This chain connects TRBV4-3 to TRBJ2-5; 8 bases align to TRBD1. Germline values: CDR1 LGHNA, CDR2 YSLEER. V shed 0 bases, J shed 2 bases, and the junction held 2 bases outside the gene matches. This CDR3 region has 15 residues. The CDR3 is CASSQDGTGQETQYF. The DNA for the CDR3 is TGCGCCAGCAGCCAAGATGGGACAGGTCAAGAGACCCAGTACTTC.

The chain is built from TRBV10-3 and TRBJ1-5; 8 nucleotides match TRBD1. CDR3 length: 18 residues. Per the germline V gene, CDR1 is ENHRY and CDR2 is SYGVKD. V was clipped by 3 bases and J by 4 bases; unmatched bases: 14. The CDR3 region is CAISDPSSRGHGNQPQHF. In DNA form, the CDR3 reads TGTGCCATCAGTGACCCCTCCTCCAGGGGGCATGGAAATCAGCCCCAGCATTTT.

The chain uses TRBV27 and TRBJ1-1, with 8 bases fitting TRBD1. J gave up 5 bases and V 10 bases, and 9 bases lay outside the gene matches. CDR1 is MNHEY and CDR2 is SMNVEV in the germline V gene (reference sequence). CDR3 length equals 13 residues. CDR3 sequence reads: CATQTGVGTEAFF. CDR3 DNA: TGTGCCACCCAGACAGGGGTGGGGACTGAAGCTTTCTTT.

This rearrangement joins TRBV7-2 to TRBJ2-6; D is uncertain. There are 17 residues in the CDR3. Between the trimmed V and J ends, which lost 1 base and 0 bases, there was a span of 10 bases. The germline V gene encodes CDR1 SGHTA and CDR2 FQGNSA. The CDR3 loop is CASSLGFGSSGANVLTF. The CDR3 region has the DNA TGTGCCAGCAGCTTAGGTTTTGGTAGCTCTGGGGCCAACGTCCTGACTTTC.

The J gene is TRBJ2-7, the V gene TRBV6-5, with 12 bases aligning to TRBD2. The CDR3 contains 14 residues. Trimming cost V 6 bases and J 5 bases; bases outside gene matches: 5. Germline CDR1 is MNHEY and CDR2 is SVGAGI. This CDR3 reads CASRGLAGRNEQYF. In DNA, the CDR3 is TGTGCCAGCAGAGGACTAGCGGGACGCAACGAGCAGTACTTC.

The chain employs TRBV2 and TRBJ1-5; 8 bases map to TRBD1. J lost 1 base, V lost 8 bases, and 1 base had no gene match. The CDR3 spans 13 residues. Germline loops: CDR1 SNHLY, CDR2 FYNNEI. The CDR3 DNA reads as TGTGCCAGCGGACAGGGCAGCAATCAGCCCCAGCATTTT. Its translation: CASGQGSNQPQHF.

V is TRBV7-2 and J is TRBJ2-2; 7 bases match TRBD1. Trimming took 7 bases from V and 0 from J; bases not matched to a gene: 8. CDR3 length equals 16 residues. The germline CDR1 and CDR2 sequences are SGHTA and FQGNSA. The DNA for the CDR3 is TGTGCCAGCACCAAAGGGGGCAGCGCGAACACCGGGGAGCTGTTTTTT. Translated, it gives CASTKGGSANTGELFF.

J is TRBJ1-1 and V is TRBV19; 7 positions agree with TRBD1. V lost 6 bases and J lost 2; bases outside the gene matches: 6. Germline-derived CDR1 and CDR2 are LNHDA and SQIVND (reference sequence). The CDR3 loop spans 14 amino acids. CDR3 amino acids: CASRNIGGNTEAFF. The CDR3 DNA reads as TGTGCCAGTAGAAACATAGGGGGCAACACTGAAGCTTTCTTT.

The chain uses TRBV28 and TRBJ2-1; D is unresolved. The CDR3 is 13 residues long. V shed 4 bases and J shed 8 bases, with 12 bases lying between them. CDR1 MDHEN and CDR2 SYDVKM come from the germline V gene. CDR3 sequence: CASSSERVDEQFF. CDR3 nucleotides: TGTGCCAGCAGTTCTGAAAGAGTGGATGAGCAGTTCTTC.

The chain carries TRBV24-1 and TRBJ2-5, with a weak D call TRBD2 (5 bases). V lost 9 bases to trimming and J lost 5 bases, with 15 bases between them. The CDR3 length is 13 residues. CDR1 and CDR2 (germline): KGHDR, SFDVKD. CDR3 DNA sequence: TGTGCCACCGAAAGTTCCTCGGGGGAGACCCAGTACTTC. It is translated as CATESSSGETQYF.

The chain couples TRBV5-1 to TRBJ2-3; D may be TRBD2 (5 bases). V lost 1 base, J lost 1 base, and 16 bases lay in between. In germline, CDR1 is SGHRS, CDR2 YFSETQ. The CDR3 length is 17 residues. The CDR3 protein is CASSLSGTSGGTDTQYF. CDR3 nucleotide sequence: TGCGCCAGCAGCTTGTCTGGCACGAGCGGAGGCACAGATACGCAGTATTTT.

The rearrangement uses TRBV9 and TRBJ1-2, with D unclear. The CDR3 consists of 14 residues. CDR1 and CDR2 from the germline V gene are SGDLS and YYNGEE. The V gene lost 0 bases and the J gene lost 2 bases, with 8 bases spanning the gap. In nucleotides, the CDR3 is TGTGCCAGCAGCGTAGCGCCCGGGAACTATGGCTACACCTTC. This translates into CASSVAPGNYGYTF.

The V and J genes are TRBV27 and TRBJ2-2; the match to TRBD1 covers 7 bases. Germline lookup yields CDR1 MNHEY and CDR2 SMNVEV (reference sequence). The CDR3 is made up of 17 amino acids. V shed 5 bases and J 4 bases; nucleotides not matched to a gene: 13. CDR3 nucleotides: TGTGCCAGCAGTCTTATCCCTCCGGGACAGAGCACCGGGGAGCTGTTTTTT. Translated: CASSLIPPGQSTGELFF.

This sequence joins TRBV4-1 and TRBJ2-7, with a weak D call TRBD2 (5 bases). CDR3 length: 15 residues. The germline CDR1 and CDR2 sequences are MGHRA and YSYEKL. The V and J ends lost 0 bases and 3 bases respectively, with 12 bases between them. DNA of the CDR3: TGCGCCAGCAGCCAAGATGAGGGTGCCGACTACGAGCAGTACTTC. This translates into CASSQDEGADYEQYF.

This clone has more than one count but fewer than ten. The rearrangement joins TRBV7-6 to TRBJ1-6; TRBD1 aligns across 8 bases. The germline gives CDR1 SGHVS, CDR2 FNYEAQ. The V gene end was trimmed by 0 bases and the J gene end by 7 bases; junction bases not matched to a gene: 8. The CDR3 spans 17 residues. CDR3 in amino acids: CASSLAPGGVGNSPLHF. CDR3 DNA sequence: TGTGCCAGCAGCTTAGCCCCAGGGGGCGTGGGAAATTCACCCCTCCACTTT. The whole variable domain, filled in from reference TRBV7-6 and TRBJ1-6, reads GAGVSQSPRYKVTKRGQDVALRCDPISGHVSLYWYRQALGQGPEFLTYFNYEAQQDKSGLPNDRFSAERPEGSISTLTIQRTEQRDSAMYRCASSLAPGGVGNSPLHFGNGTRLTVT.

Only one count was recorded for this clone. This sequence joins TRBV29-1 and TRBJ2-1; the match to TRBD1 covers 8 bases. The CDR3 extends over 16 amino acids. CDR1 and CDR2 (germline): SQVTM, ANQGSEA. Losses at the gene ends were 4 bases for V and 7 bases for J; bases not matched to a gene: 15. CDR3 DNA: TGCAGCGTTGGGTCCATAGGACAGGGTATAGGGAATGAGCAGTTCTTC. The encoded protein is CSVGSIGQGIGNEQFF.

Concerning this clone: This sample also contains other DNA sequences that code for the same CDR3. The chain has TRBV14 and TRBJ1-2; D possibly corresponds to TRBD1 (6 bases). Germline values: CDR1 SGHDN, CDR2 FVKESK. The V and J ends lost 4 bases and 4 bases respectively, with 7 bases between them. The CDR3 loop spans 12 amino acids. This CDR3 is CASSPGAYGYTF. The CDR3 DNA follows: TGTGCCAGCAGCCCAGGGGCCTATGGCTACACCTTC.

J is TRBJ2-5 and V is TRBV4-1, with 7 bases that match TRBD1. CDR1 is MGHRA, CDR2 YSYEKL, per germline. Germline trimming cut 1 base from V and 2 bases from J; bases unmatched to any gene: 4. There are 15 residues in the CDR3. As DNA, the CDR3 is TGCGCCAGCAGCCAAGTTAGGGGGCCTCAAGAGACCCAGTACTTC. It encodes CASSQVRGPQETQYF.

CDR3 protein: CARELSGRGHIYGYTF. The CDR3 DNA is TGCGCCAGGGAATTATCGGGTCGGGGACACATATATGGCTACACCTTC. V and J are TRBV10-1 and TRBJ1-2; TRBD1 might be the D (6 bases). V was clipped by 9 bases and J by 5 bases, with 25 bases between them. Germline V gives CDR1 WNHNN, CDR2 SYGVQD (reference sequence). The CDR3 runs 16 residues.

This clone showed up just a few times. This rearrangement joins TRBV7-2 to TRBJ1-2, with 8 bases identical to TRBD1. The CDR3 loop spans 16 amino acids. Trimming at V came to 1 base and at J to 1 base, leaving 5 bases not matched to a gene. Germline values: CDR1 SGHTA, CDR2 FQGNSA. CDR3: CASSLDGDRFNYGYTF. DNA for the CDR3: TGTGCCAGCAGCTTAGATGGGGACAGGTTTAACTATGGCTACACCTTC.

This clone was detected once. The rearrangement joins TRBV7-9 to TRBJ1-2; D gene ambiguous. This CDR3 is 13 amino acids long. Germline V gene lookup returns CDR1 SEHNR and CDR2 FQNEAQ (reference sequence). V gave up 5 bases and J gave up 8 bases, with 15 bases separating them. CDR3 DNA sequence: TGTGCCAGCAGCCGAGGGAGGGAACGCGGCTACACCTTC. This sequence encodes CASSRGRERGYTF.

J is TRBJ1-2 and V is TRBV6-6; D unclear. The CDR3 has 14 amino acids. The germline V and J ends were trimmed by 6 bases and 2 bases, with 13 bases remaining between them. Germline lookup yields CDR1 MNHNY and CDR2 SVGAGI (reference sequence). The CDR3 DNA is TGTGCCAGCAGGCCAATGCGCTCGAACTATGGCTACACCTTC. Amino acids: CASRPMRSNYGYTF.

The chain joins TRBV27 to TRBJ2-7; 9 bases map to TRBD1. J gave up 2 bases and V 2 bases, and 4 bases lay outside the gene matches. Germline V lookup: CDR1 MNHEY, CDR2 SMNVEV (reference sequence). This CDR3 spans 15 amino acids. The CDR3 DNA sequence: TGTGCCAGCAGTTTAATAGGGGACAGGGCCTACGAGCAGTACTTC. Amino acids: CASSLIGDRAYEQYF.

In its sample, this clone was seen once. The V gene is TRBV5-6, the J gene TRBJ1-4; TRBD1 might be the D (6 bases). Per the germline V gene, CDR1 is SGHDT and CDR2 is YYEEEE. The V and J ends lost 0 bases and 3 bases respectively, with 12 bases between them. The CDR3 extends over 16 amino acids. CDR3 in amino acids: CASSLVDRKPNEKLFF. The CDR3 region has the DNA TGTGCCAGCAGCTTGGTTGACAGGAAACCTAATGAAAAACTGTTTTTT.

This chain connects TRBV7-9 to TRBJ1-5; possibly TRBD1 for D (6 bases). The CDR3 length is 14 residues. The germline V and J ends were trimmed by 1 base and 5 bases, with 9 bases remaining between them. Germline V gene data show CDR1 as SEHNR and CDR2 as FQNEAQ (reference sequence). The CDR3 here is CASSLVSGDQPQHF. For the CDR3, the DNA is TGTGCCAGCAGCTTAGTGTCAGGGGATCAGCCCCAGCATTTT.